The 12 T cell receptor beta chains below all came from one sample that was sequenced in a study of CD8+CD57+ T cells in acquired aplastic anemia listed by TCRdb under 2018. The patients picked for sequencing were ones in whom flow cytometry had shown an expansion of CD8+CD57+ cells. TCRdb names Illumina HiSeq 2000 as the instrument used. Genomic DNA served as template for TCR beta VDJ combination and CDR3 sequence profiling. The public reads were run again by TCRdb, first through fastp at Q25 and then through MiXCR, and only productive beta chains were kept. Records with the same CDR3 protein are collapsed into one entry carrying the most frequent genes and DNA. The sample table shows 150,000 or so distinct CDR3 sequences, and more than 45% are seen once. Of the sample, about 1% is held by the ten largest clones. Sequencing was done on a sample of sorted CD4+, CD8+, or CD8+CD57+ T cells (not recorded which) from PBMCs. The source is a human donor with aplastic anemia.

This clonotype showed up just a few times. The chain joins TRBV12-3 or TRBV12-4 to TRBJ1-4, with no clear D. This CDR3 comprises 17 residues. Trimming cost V 5 bases and J 7 bases, with 23 bases left between them. DNA for the CDR3: TGTGCCAGCAGTCCCTTCTTGTCCTTAGGGTTAGGTGAAAAACTGTTTTTT. It encodes CASSPFLSLGLGEKLFF.

This clonotype was seen at least ten times. The chain employs TRBV20-1 and TRBJ2-5; 9 bases agree with TRBD1. V trimming: 1 base; J trimming: 2 bases; junction bases outside the gene matches: 5. Germline values: CDR1 DFQATT, CDR2 SNEGSKA (reference sequence). This CDR3 has 15 amino acids. The CDR3 spells CSARALDRGQETQYF. In DNA form, the CDR3 reads TGCAGTGCTAGAGCCCTGGACAGGGGACAAGAGACCCAGTACTTC.

The V gene is TRBV7-2, the J gene TRBJ2-7, with D possibly TRBD2 on 6 matching bases. Per the germline V gene, CDR1 is SGHTA and CDR2 is FQGNSA. The CDR3 consists of 14 residues. Between the trimmed V and J ends, which lost 2 bases and 2 bases, there was a span of 10 bases. As DNA, the CDR3 is TGTGCCAGCAGCTTATCGGGAGAAGCCTACGAGCAGTACTTC. The encoded protein is CASSLSGEAYEQYF.

This clonotype was detected many times. The chain joins TRBV15 to TRBJ1-6, with a possible D match to TRBD1 (5 bases). CDR3 length equals 17 residues. Per the germline V gene, CDR1 is LNHNV and CDR2 is YYDKDF (reference sequence). The ends were cut back, 0 bases at V and 0 bases at J, with 9 bases in the middle. The CDR3 coding sequence is TGTGCCACCAGCAGAGATATGACAGCCTCCTATAATTCACCCCTCCACTTT. The encoded protein is CATSRDMTASYNSPLHF. Full variable domain (rest looked up from reference TRBV15 and TRBJ1-6): DAMVIQNPRYQVTQFGKPVTLSCSQTLNHNVMYWYQQKSSQAPKLLFHYYDKDFNNEADTPDNFQSRRPNTSFCFLDIRSPGLGDTAMYLCATSRDMTASYNSPLHFGNGTRLTVT.

The V call is TRBV25-1, the J call TRBJ2-7; 8 positions agree with TRBD1. The CDR3 extends over 13 amino acids. The V gene's germline CDR1 is MGHDK and CDR2 SYGVNS. V gave up 10 bases and J gave up 5 bases; unmatched junction bases: 10. CDR3 protein: CANNWTGINEQYF. The CDR3 DNA sequence: TGTGCCAACAACTGGACAGGGATCAACGAGCAGTACTTC.

V is TRBV10-1 and J is TRBJ1-2; 8 nucleotides match TRBD1. With V trimmed by 5 bases and J by 5 bases, 13 bases remained unmatched. Per the germline V gene, CDR1 is WNHNN and CDR2 is SYGVQD (reference sequence). The CDR3 length is 16 residues. The CDR3 sequence: CASSSDRVDSPYGYTF. The CDR3 DNA is TGCGCCAGCAGTTCGGACAGGGTGGATTCACCTTATGGCTACACCTTC.

About this clonotype: A much larger clone sits a single nucleotide away, making a read error possible. V and J are TRBV6-1 and TRBJ2-6, with D unresolved. CDR3 size: 17 residues. CDR1 MNHNS and CDR2 SASEGT come from the germline V gene. The CDR3 DNA reads as TGTGCCGGCAGTGAATTACGAGGTTCTCGGGGGGCCAACGTCCTGACTTTC. The encoded protein is CAGSELRGSRGANVLTF.

The V and J genes are TRBV6-5 and TRBJ1-4; D gene unclear. This CDR3 has 14 residues. CDR1 and CDR2 (germline): MNHEY, SVGAGI. V was cut by 2 bases and J by 8 bases, with 12 bases left in between. The DNA for the CDR3 is TGTGCCAGCAGTTACGAGGCAGGAGGCGAAAAACTGTTTTTT. Translating gives CASSYEAGGEKLFF.

V usage is TRBV25-1 and J usage is TRBJ2-1, with TRBD1 identical over 7 bases. Germline V gene sequence: CDR1 MGHDK, CDR2 SYGVNS. V was clipped by 3 bases and J by 5 bases; unmatched bases: 7. CDR3 length: 15 residues. CDR3 protein: CASSDPGTVDNEQFF. The CDR3 region has the DNA TGTGCCAGCAGTGACCCCGGGACAGTAGACAATGAGCAGTTCTTC.

V is TRBV7-6 and J is TRBJ2-7; D not resolved. V shed 2 bases and J shed 1 base, with 6 bases lying between them. The CDR3 covers 13 residues. CDR1 and CDR2 (germline): SGHVS, FNYEAQ. The chain's CDR3 is CASSLSVSYEQYF. The CDR3 DNA is TGTGCCAGCAGCTTATCGGTGTCCTACGAGCAGTACTTC.

This clonotype was seen many times. The J gene is TRBJ1-2, the V gene TRBV7-2; D remains unclear. Trimming cost V 1 base and J 7 bases, with 13 bases left between them. Per the germline V gene, CDR1 is SGHTA and CDR2 is FQGNSA. The CDR3 length is 14 residues. The CDR3 DNA reads TGTGCCAGCAGCTTAGACTCGGTAATTGGTGGCTACACCTTC. This codes for CASSLDSVIGGYTF.

This chain joins TRBV15 and TRBJ2-7; 9 bases are a match to TRBD1. The germline V gene encodes CDR1 LNHNV and CDR2 YYDKDF (reference sequence). This CDR3 comprises 17 residues. V lost 1 base to trimming and J lost 2 bases; unmatched junction nucleotides: 9. The CDR3 reads CATSRGTGTGRTYEQYF. DNA of the CDR3: TGTGCCACCAGCAGAGGGACCGGGACAGGGCGTACCTACGAGCAGTACTTC.